This record looks at one TCR beta chain sequence and its context. Genomic DNA of every subset was divided equally among multiple immunoSEQ plates. Sequencing used immunoSEQ multiplex PCR; TCRdb keeps in-frame clones, though not all of them. The data hold under 2.5 million clones, with 80% to 95% observed a single time. This sample was taken from a study of shared clonotypes between healthy human individuals. About the research overall: Donors were a couple of women and a few men aged 18 to 49. Three plates each covered CD4 naive and memory; CD8 naive two, CD8 memory one.

The CDR3 contains 14 residues. Germline CDR1 and CDR2: SGHTA and FQGNSA. Trimming removed 5 bases from V and 1 base from J, with 9 bases in between. Sequenced material: naive CD4+ T cells from PBMCs. Sample subset: CD45RA+ positively selected. The chain joins TRBV7-2 to TRBJ2-1; TRBD2 is a possible D gene (6 bases). This TCR was recovered from a man younger than 35 in good health. Some clones in this sample may be carry-over from other donors' samples. Here the CDR3 DNA reads TGTGCCAGCAGCCCGGGACTTTCCTACAATGAGCAGTTCTTC. Amino acids: CASSPGLSYNEQFF.